This T cell receptor beta chain was profiled in a study of PD-1 blockade in classical Hodgkin lymphoma. The CDR3 totals 16 residues. V dropped 0 bases and J dropped 3 bases, with 15 bases sitting between them. CDR1 and CDR2 (germline): SGHRS, YFSETQ. Time point given: cycle 4 day 1 (C4D1), after more than five weeks of nivolumab. All patients experienced relapse after autologous stem cell transplantation, and brentuximab vedotin exposure was variable. The patients, who had relapsed/refractory classical Hodgkin lymphoma, achieved best responses of complete response, partial response or progressive disease. Using immunoSEQ multiplex PCR, the repertoire was profiled, and TCRdb retains in-frame clones only, with some absent. The sample includes approximately 93,000 clones, over 75% seen only once; the top ten take less than 10%. As to this clone: Antigen specificity is unknown.

Study results and limitations: Patients newly diagnosed and complete responders had comparable baseline diversity. Baseline TCR diversity was reportedly lower in newly diagnosed patients than in healthy donors. It was reported as lower still in relapsed/refractory patients.

This sequence joins TRBV5-1 and TRBJ2-5; D unresolved. The source of this sequence is a human donor with classical Hodgkin lymphoma. The material was peripheral blood mononuclear cells (PBMCs), obtained before the fourth cycle of nivolumab. The CDR3 region has the DNA TGCGCCAGCAGCTTGGTTGTTAGCTCAAAGAAAGAGACCCAGTACTTC. Translation gives CASSLVVSSKKETQYF.